This T cell receptor (beta chain) was identified during a study of Graves' ophthalmopathy and Graves' hyperthyroidism. Study at large: Prior to any treatment, peripheral blood was collected at the time of initial diagnosis. Study-wide findings and caveats: With around 88% sensitivity and approximately 80% specificity, a 13-signature model separated ophthalmopathy from stable hyperthyroidism.

The CDR3 totals 14 residues. Germline lookup yields CDR1 SEHNR and CDR2 FQNEAQ (reference sequence). Trimming removed 0 bases at V and 5 bases at J, with 11 bases between. RNA transcripts provided the template for amplifying TCR beta CDR3 regions. The authors performed first-round RT-PCR with HTBI primers and then a second-round multiplex PCR. MiXCR was run by TCRdb on the multiplex PCR reads, yielding one entry per CDR3 protein. Seen here are hundreds of thousands of distinct CDR3 sequences, about a fifth observed once, and the top ten hold roughly 6.9%. Calling hyperthyroidism stable required that no ophthalmopathy show up within 18 months of follow-up. Hyperthyroidism patients, all newly diagnosed, had under 2 months' duration and ages of 18 to 65. Ten or more counts support this clonotype. Its antigen remains unidentified.

This sequence was found in a young woman with stable Graves' hyperthyroidism. Some clones in this sample may be carry-over from other donors' samples. V and J are TRBV7-9 and TRBJ2-7; D unclear. The sequenced sample consisted of peripheral blood. Here the CDR3 reads CASSLAMGVHEQYF. The CDR3 DNA reads as TGTGCCAGCAGCTTAGCGATGGGCGTCCACGAGCAGTACTTC.